Detailed here is one T cell receptor beta chain. As yet, its antigen is unknown. The data originate from a study of Ad26.COV2.S vaccination and SARS-CoV-2 variants. Whole-study findings and limits: Total responses of T cells may have been underestimated by the analyses of TCR breadth and depth. The placebo group had lower spike-specific TCR breadth than the vaccine recipients did.

Clones were sequenced by immunoSEQ multiplex PCR, and TCRdb holds only the in-frame ones, with some missing. The repertoire includes under 150,000 clones, roughly 89% of them detected once, and 4% to 6% sits in the top ten. The germline CDR1 and CDR2 sequences are SGHTA and FQGNSA. This CDR3 contains 14 residues. V was trimmed by 8 bases and J by 4 bases, leaving 17 bases between them. V usage is TRBV7-2 and J usage is TRBJ1-1, with D tentatively TRBD1 (5 bases). The TCR was taken from a human donor who had recovered from COVID-19. The source was peripheral blood, collected after recovery from COVID-19. CDR3: CASSWRGTVTEAFF. CDR3 coding DNA: TGTGCCAGCTCATGGAGAGGGACGGTCACTGAAGCTTTCTTT. Using reference TRBV7-2 and TRBJ1-1 for the parts outside the CDR3, the full variable domain is GAGVSQSPSNKVTEKGKDVELRCDPISGHTALYWYRQSLGQGLEFLIYFQGNSAPDKSGLPSDRFSAERTGGSVSTLTIQRTQQEDSAVYLCASSWRGTVTEAFFGQGTRLTVV.